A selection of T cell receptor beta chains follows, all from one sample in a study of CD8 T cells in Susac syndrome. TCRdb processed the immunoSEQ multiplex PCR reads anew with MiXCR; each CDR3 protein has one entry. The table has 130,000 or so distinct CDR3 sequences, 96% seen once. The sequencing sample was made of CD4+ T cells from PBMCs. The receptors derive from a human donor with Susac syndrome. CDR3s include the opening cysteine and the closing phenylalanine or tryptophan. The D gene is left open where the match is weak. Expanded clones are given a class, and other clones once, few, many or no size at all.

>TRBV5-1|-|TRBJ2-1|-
CASSVDDYNEQFF
TGCGCCAGCAGCGTGGACGATTACAATGAGCAGTTCTTC
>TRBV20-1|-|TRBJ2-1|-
CSARDGGVSYNEQFF
TGCAGTGCTAGAGATGGTGGTGTCTCCTACAATGAGCAGTTCTTC
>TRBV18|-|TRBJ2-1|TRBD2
CASSPPLPLASGPSYNEQFF
TGTGCCAGCTCACCACCGCTCCCACTGGCTAGCGGGCCTTCCTACAATGAGCAGTTCTTC
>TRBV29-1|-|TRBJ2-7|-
CSAFRRGSFEQYF
TGCAGCGCATTTCGGAGGGGTTCGTTCGAGCAGTACTTC
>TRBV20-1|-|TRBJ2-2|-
CSASSDTLNTGELFF
TGCAGTGCTAGCTCCGACACCTTGAACACCGGGGAGCTGTTTTTT
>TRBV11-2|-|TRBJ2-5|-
CASSLTTGQETQYF
TGTGCCAGCAGCCTTACGACGGGGCAAGAGACCCAGTACTTC
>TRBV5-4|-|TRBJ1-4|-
CASSSGTNRKLFF
TGTGCCAGCAGCTCCGGGACAAACCGAAAACTGTTTTTT
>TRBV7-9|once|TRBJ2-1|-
CASSHSGLSSYNEQFF
TGTGCCAGCAGCCACAGCGGGTTAAGCTCCTACAATGAGCAGTTCTTC
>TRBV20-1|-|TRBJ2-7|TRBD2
CSALDLILAGGAHEQYF
TGCAGTGCTTTAGACTTGATTCTAGCGGGAGGAGCCCACGAGCAGTACTTC
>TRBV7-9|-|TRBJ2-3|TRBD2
CASSASGSGDTQYF
TGTGCCAGCAGCGCTAGCGGGAGTGGGGATACGCAGTATTTT
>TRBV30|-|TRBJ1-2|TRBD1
CAWSHTGGAYGYTF
TGTGCCTGGAGTCACACAGGGGGGGCCTATGGCTACACCTTC
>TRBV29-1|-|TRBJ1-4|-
CSVKDSLFSEKLFF
TGCAGCGTAAAAGACAGTCTTTTTTCTGAAAAACTGTTTTTT
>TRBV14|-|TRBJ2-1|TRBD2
CASSPFGLAGLEQFF
TGTGCCAGCAGCCCATTCGGGCTAGCGGGACTTGAGCAGTTCTTC
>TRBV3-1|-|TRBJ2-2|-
CASSQVSGVGTGELFF
TGTGCCAGCAGCCAAGTTTCGGGAGTGGGGACCGGGGAGCTGTTTTTT
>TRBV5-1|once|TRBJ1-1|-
CASSSQGLNTEAFF
TGCGCCAGCAGTTCTCAGGGGCTGAACACTGAAGCTTTCTTT
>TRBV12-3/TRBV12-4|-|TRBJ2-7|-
CASSLAFRQAEQYF
TGTGCCAGCAGTTTGGCCTTTCGACAGGCCGAGCAGTACTTC
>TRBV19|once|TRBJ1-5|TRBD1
CASSLSRDRGNQPQHF
TGTGCCAGTAGCCTTTCAAGGGACAGGGGAAATCAGCCCCAGCATTTT
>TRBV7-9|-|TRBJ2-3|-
CASSLDADTQYF
TGTGCCAGCAGCTTAGATGCGGATACGCAGTATTTT
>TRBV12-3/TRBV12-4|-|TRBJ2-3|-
CASSLVGGRTDTQYF
TGTGCCAGCAGTTTAGTGGGCGGGCGCACAGATACGCAGTATTTT
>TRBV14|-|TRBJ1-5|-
CASSQNIDQPQHF
TGTGCCAGCAGCCAGAACATTGATCAGCCCCAGCATTTT
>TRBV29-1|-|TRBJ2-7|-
CSVGQGASYEQYF
TGCAGCGTTGGGCAGGGTGCTTCCTACGAGCAGTACTTC
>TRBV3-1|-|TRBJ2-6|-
CASSQVSGANVLTF
TGTGCCAGCAGCCAAGTCTCTGGGGCCAACGTCCTGACTTTC
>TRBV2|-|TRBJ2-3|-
CASSERQITDTQYF
TGTGCCAGCAGTGAACGACAGATCACAGATACGCAGTATTTT
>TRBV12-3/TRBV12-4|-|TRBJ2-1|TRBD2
CASTRGGRDNEQFF
TGTGCCAGCACTCGCGGCGGGAGGGACAATGAGCAGTTCTTC
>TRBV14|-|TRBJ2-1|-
CASSQDRASRPFF
TGTGCCAGCAGCCAAGATAGGGCCTCTCGTCCATTCTTC
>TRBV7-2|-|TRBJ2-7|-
CASSNSGSEQYF
TGTGCCAGCAGTAATTCAGGCTCCGAGCAGTACTTC
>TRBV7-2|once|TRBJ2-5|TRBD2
CASSFRTSGNQETQYF
TGTGCCAGCAGCTTCAGGACTAGCGGGAATCAGGAGACCCAGTACTTC
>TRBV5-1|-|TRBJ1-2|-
CASSLGGTSDGYTF
TGCGCCAGCAGCTTGGGAGGGACTTCCGATGGCTACACCTTC
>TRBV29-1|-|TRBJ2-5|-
CSVDETGQETQYF
TGCAGCGTTGACGAAACAGGGCAAGAGACCCAGTACTTC
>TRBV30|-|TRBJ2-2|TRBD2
CAWATGLATGELFF
TGTGCCTGGGCGACGGGACTAGCCACCGGGGAGCTGTTTTTT
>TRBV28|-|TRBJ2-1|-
CASRERNNEQFF
TGTGCCAGCAGGGAGCGAAACAATGAGCAGTTCTTC
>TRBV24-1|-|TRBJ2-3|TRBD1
CATRWDRGRGDTQYF
TGTGCCACCAGATGGGACAGGGGGCGAGGCGATACGCAGTATTTT
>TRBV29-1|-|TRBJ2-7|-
CSVEDPPRPEQYF
TGCAGCGTTGAAGACCCCCCACGACCCGAGCAGTACTTC
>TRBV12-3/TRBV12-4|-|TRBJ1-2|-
CASSLPVYGYTF
TGTGCCAGCAGTTTACCTGTCTATGGCTACACCTTC
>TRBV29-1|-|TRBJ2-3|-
CSVGDGALSTDTRYF
-
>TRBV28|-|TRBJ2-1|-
CASSRPKALNEQFF
TGTGCCAGCAGCCGCCCGAAAGCGCTCAATGAGCAGTTCTTC
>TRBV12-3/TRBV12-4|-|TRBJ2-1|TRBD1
CASSSYRGNEQFF
TGTGCCAGCAGCTCCTACAGGGGCAATGAGCAGTTCTTC
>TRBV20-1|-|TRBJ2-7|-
CSAHRAHHEQYF
TGCAGTGCCCACAGGGCTCACCACGAGCAGTACTTC
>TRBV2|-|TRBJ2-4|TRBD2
CASERDFSGIQYF
TGTGCCAGCGAGCGGGACTTCTCGGGCATTCAGTACTTC
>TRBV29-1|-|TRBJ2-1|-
CSVLASEQFF
TGCAGCGTTCTGGCATCTGAGCAGTTCTTC
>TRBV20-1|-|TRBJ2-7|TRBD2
CSAERLAGGSYEQYF
TGCAGTGCTGAACGACTAGCGGGAGGGTCCTACGAGCAGTACTTC
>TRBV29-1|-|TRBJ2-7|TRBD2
CSALAELDEQYF
TGCAGCGCCCTAGCGGAGCTAGACGAGCAGTACTTC
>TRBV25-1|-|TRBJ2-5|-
CASSDTTGLETQYF
TGTGCCAGCAGTGATACCACAGGGCTGGAGACCCAGTACTTC
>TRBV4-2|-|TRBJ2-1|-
CASSQDRERYNEQFF
TGTGCCAGCAGCCAAGACCGGGAGCGATACAATGAGCAGTTCTTC
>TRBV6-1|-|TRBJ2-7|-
CASSEADYEQYF
TGTGCCAGCAGTGAAGCGGACTACGAGCAGTACTTC
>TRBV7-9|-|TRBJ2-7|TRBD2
CASSSATAGVYEQYF
TGTGCCAGCAGTTCTGCTACCGCGGGGGTTTACGAGCAGTACTTC
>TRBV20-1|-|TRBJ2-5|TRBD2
CSARANSGRVETQYF
TGCAGTGCTAGAGCAAATAGCGGGAGAGTAGAGACCCAGTACTTC
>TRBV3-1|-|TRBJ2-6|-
CASSLDYSGANVLTF
TGTGCCAGCAGCCTCGATTACTCTGGGGCCAACGTCCTGACTTTC
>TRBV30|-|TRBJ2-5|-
CAWSVGGTGMAQYF
TGTGCCTGGAGTGTAGGGGGAACCGGGATGGCCCAGTACTTC
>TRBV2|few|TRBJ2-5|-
CASSEVETQYF
TGTGCCAGCAGTGAGGTGGAGACCCAGTACTTC
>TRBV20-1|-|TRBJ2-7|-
CSAAGGYEQYF
TGCAGTGCCGCGGGCGGCTACGAGCAGTACTTC
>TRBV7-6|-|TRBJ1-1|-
CASSLQGEEAFF
TGTGCCAGCAGCTTACAAGGGGAAGAAGCTTTCTTT
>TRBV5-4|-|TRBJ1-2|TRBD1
CASSSGQGISYGYTF
TGTGCCAGCAGCAGTGGACAGGGAATCAGCTATGGCTACACCTTC
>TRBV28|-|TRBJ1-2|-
CASSLLQGGDYGYTF
TGTGCCAGCAGTTTGTTACAAGGGGGAGACTATGGCTACACCTTC
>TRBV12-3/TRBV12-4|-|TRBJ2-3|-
CASSFGTIPSTDTQYF
TGTGCCAGCAGTTTCGGGACCATCCCTAGCACAGATACGCAGTATTTT
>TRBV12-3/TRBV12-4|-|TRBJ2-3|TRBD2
CASSLEGGRADTQYF
TGTGCCAGCAGTTTAGAAGGTGGGAGGGCAGATACGCAGTATTTT
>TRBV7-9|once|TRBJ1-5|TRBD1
CASSADRGNQPQHF
TGTGCCAGCAGCGCGGACAGGGGCAATCAGCCCCAGCATTTT
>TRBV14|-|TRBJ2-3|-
CASSRRVGVPDTQYF
TGTGCCAGCAGTCGACGGGTGGGAGTCCCAGATACGCAGTATTTT
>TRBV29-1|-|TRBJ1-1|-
CSVESRQNTEAFF
TGCAGCGTTGAATCGAGGCAGAACACTGAAGCTTTCTTT
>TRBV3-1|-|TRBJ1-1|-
CASSQDRPGKAFF
TGTGCCAGCAGCCAAGATCGGCCAGGTAAAGCTTTCTTT